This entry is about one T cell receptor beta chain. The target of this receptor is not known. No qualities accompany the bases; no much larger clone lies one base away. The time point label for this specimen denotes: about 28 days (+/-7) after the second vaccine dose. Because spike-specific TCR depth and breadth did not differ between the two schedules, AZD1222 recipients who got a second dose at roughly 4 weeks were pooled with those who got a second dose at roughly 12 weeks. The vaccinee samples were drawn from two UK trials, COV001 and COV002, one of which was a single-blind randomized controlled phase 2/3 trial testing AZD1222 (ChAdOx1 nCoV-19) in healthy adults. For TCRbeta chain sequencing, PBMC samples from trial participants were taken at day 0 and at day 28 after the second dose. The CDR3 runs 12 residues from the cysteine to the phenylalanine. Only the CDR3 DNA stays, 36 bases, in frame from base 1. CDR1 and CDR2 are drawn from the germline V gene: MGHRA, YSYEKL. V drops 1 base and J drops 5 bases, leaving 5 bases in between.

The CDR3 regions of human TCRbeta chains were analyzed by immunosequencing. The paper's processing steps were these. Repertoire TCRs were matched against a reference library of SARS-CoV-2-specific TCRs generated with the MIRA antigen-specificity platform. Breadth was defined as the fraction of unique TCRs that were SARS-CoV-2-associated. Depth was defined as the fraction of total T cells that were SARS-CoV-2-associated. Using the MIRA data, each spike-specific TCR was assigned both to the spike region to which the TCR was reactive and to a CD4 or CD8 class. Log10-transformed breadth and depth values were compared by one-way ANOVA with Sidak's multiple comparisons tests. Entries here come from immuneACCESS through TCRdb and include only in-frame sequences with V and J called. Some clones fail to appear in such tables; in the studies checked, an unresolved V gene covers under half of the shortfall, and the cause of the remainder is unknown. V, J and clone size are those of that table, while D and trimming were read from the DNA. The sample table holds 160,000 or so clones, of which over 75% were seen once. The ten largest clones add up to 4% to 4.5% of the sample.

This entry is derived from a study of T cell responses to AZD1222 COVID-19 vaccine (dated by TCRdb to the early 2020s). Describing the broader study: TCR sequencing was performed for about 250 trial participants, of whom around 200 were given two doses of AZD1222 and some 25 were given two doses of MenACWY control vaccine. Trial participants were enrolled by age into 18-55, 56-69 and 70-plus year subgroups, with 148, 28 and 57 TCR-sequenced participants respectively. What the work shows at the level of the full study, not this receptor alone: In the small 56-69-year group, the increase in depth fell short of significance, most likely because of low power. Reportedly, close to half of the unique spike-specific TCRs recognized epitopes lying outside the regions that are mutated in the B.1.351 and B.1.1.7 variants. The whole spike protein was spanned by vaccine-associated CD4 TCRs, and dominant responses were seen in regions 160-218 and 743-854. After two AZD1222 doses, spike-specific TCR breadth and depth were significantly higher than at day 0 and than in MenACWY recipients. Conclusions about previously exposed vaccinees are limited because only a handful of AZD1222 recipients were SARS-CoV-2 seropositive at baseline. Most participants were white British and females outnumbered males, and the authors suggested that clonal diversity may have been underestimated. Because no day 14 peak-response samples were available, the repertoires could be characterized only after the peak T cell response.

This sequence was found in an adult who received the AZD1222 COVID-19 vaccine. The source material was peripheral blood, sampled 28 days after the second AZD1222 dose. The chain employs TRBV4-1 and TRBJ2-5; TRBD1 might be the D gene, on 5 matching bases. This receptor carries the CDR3 CASSQAGETQYF. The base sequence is TGCGCCAGCAGCCAAGCAGGGGAGACCCAGTACTTC.